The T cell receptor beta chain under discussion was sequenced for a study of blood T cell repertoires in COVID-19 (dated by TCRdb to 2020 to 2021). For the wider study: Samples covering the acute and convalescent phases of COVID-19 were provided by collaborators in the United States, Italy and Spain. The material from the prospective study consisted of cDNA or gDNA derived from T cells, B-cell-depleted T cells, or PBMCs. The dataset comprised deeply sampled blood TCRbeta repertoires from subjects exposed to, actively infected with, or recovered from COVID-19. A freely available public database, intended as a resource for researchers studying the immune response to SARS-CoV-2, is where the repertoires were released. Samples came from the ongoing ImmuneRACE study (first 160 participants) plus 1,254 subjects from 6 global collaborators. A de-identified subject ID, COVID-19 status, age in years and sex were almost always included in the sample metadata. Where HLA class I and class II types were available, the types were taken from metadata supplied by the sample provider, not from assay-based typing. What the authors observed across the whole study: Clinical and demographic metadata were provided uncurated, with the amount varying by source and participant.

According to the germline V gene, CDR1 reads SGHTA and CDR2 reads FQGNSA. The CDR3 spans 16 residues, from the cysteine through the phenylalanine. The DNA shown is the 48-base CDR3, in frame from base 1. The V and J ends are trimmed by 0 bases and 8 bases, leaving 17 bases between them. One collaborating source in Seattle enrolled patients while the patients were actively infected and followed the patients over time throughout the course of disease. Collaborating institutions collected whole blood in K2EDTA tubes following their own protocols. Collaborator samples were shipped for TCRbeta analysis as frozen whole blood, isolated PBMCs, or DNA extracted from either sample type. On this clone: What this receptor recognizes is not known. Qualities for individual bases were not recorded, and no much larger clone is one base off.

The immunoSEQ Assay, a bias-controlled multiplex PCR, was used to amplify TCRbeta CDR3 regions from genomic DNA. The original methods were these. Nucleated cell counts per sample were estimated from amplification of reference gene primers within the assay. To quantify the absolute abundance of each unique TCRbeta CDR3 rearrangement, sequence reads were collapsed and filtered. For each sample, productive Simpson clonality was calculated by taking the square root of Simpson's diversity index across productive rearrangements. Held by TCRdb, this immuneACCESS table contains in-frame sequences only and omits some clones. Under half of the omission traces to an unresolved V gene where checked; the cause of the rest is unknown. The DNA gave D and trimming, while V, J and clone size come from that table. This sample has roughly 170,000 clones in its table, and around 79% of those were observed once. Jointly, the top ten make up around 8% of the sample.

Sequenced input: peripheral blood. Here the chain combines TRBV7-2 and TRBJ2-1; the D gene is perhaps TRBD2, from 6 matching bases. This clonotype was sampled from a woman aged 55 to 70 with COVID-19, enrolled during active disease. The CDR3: CASSLAVDPGVYEQFF. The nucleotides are TGTGCCAGCAGCTTAGCGGTGGACCCGGGGGTCTATGAGCAGTTCTTC. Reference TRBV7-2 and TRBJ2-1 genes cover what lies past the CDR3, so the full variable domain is GAGVSQSPSNKVTEKGKDVELRCDPISGHTALYWYRQSLGQGLEFLIYFQGNSAPDKSGLPSDRFSAERTGGSVSTLTIQRTQQEDSAVYLCASSLAVDPGVYEQFFGPGTRLTVL.